The text below deals with one T cell receptor beta chain. Its specificity is not known. This specimen comes from a study of OX40 agonist ivuxolimab in advanced cancers. Study-level background: Cancers in dose escalation were hepatocellular, melanoma, renal cell and head and neck. Three patients got partial responses; one had hepatocellular carcinoma and two had cutaneous melanoma. General observations from the study: CD8+ T cells were the subset that, on average, had more expanded clones than CD4+.

Exclusion of a patient followed from autoimmune disease history or systemic immunosuppression. The repertoire was sequenced with immunoSEQ multiplex PCR; TCRdb's copy has only in-frame clones and lacks some. The data show tens of thousands of clones, 60% to 85% seen once. V was pared by 3 bases and J by 4 bases, with 8 bases of the junction left unmatched. Germline loops: CDR1 ENHRY, CDR2 SYGVKD. The CDR3 has 15 residues. This sequence was found in an adult with an advanced solid tumor such as melanoma, head and neck, liver or kidney cancer. The gene calls are TRBV10-3 and TRBJ1-1, with 7 bases identical to TRBD1. This specimen was CD4+ or CD8+ T cells sorted from blood, taken in a trial of the OX40 agonist ivuxolimab. The CDR3 sequence is CAISEGGTPPTEAFF. As DNA, the CDR3 is TGTGCCATCAGTGAAGGGGGCACCCCTCCCACTGAAGCTTTCTTT.